This T cell receptor (beta chain) appears in the sequencing data of a study of OX40 agonist ivuxolimab in advanced cancers. Study-level background: Patients in dose escalation had liver, melanoma, kidney or head and neck cancers. Study outcomes and limitations: Which antigen the expanded peripheral T cells recognized is unknown.

No patient had autoimmune disease or received systemic immunosuppression. TCRdb's copy holds only in-frame clones and misses some; the assay was immunoSEQ multiplex PCR. The data contain 55,000 to 90,000 clones, roughly 90% of them singletons. Germline V gene sequence: CDR1 MGHRA, CDR2 YSYEKL. The V gene lost 3 bases and the J gene lost 7 bases, with 10 bases spanning the gap. CDR3 size: 14 residues. This clone was counted a few times. Its antigen remains unidentified. Sequences were derived from CD4+ or CD8+ T cells sorted from blood, sampled in a trial of the OX40 agonist ivuxolimab. The chain carries TRBV4-1 and TRBJ1-6, with D unclear. The source of this sequence is an adult with an advanced solid tumor such as melanoma, head and neck, liver or kidney cancer. CDR3 DNA: TGCGCCAGCAGCCATCGGGATCCCAATTCACCCCTCCACTTT. This gives the protein CASSHRDPNSPLHF.